The 20 T cell receptor beta chains given below trace back to one sample, sequenced in a study of shared clonotypes between healthy human individuals. Profiled with immunoSEQ multiplex PCR; TCRdb holds only in-frame clones, not every one. The sample contains about 490,000 clones, 78% of which appear only once. The specimen sequenced was PBMCs. The receptors originated from a woman aged 35 to 49 in good health. Some clones in this sample may be carry-over from other donors' samples.

V gene TRBV6-6 combines with J gene TRBJ2-7; a weak D match, TRBD1 (6 bases). This CDR3 has 15 residues. The germline V and J ends were trimmed by 5 bases and 6 bases, with 20 bases remaining between them. CDR1 and CDR2 (germline): MNHNY, SVGAGI (reference sequence). CDR3 DNA: TGTGCCAGCAGTCAGGGGCGCGAACGAGTGGGCGAGCAGTACTTC. Protein: CASSQGRERVGEQYF.

The chain joins TRBV5-6 to TRBJ1-5, with unresolved D. The V gene lost 4 bases and the J gene lost 6 bases, with 11 bases spanning the gap. CDR3 length: 13 residues. Per germline, CDR1 SGHDT and CDR2 YYEEEE. CDR3 sequence: CASSTRRAQPQHF. In nucleotides, the CDR3 is TGTGCCAGCAGCACCCGCCGCGCTCAGCCCCAGCATTTT.

The V and J genes are TRBV7-6 and TRBJ2-1; D is possibly TRBD2 (5 bases). This CDR3 is 16 amino acids long. V was clipped by 4 bases and J by 0 bases, with 13 bases between them. Germline CDR1 SGHVS, CDR2 FNYEAQ. CDR3 nucleotides: TGTGCCAGCAGCTCCCGGGGAAGCAGCTCCTACAATGAGCAGTTCTTC. Its translation is CASSSRGSSSYNEQFF.

As concerns this clone: A read error may explain this, as a much larger clone is one base away. The same CDR3 also results from other DNA sequences found in this sample. The rearrangement uses TRBV7-9 and TRBJ1-1; D gene ambiguous. Per the germline V gene, CDR1 is SEHNR and CDR2 is FQNEAQ (reference sequence). V was trimmed by 2 bases and J by 0 bases, leaving 4 bases between them. There are 13 residues in the CDR3. CDR3 bases: TGTGCCAGCAGCTTAACAGTGAACACTGAAGCTTTCTTT. Translated, it gives CASSLTVNTEAFF.

The chain is built from TRBV19 and TRBJ2-5, with D tentatively TRBD1 or TRBD2 (5 bases each). The CDR3 has 15 amino acids. Trimming removed 0 bases from V and 5 bases from J, with 13 bases in between. CDR1 and CDR2 from the germline V gene are LNHDA and SQIVND (reference sequence). The CDR3 sequence is CASSIDLRGGETQYF. The CDR3 bases are TGTGCCAGTAGTATAGATCTACGGGGCGGGGAGACCCAGTACTTC.

In this sample, this clone turned up once. The V and J genes are TRBV5-1 and TRBJ2-3, with 9 nucleotides matching TRBD2. CDR1 is SGHRS and CDR2 is YFSETQ in the germline V gene. The CDR3 length is 15 residues. V lost 0 bases, J lost 7 bases, and 6 bases stayed unmatched. The CDR3 spells CASSLEGLASNTQYF. The CDR3 DNA reads as TGCGCCAGCAGCTTGGAGGGACTAGCCTCAAATACGCAGTATTTT.

The chain carries TRBV7-9 and TRBJ2-3; weak D call: TRBD1 (6 bases). V gave up 5 bases and J gave up 0 bases, with 15 bases separating them. There are 16 residues in the CDR3. Germline CDR1 SEHNR, CDR2 FQNEAQ (reference sequence). The CDR3 DNA follows: TGTGCCAGCAGCGGGGTCCAGGGGCCTAGCACAGATACGCAGTATTTT. Its protein product is CASSGVQGPSTDTQYF.

The chain has TRBV9 and TRBJ1-3, with D unresolved. Trimming pared 4 bases from V and 0 bases from J, leaving 11 bases between. In germline, CDR1 is SGDLS, CDR2 YYNGEE. The CDR3 extends over 15 amino acids. CDR3 sequence (DNA): TGTGCCAGCAGCCCTCGACGGAGCTCTGGAAACACCATATATTTT. It is translated as CASSPRRSSGNTIYF.

J is TRBJ2-1 and V is TRBV29-1, with D unresolved. CDR1 and CDR2 (germline): SQVTM, ANQGSEA. V shed 7 bases and J shed 1 base, with 11 bases lying between them. CDR3 length: 13 residues. The CDR3 reads CSAGMGSYNEQFF. CDR3 coding DNA: TGCAGCGCCGGAATGGGGTCCTACAATGAGCAGTTCTTC.

The DNA of the CDR3 is TGTGCCAGCAGGGGACAGGGGTTAAGCTACGAGCAGTACTTC. Amino acids: CASRGQGLSYEQYF. The chain has TRBV2 and TRBJ2-7; the match to TRBD1 covers 10 bases. The CDR3 runs 14 residues. Unmatched junction bases numbered 5, after V lost 6 bases and J lost 3 bases. CDR1 SNHLY and CDR2 FYNNEI come from the germline V gene. The full variable domain, completed using reference TRBV2 and TRBJ2-7, is EPEVTQTPSHQVTQMGQEVILRCVPISNHLYFYWYRQILGQKVEFLVSFYNNEISEKSEIFDDQFSVERPDGSNFTLKIRSTKLEDSAMYFCASRGQGLSYEQYFGPGTRLTVT.

The chain uses TRBV25-1 and TRBJ1-1; D gene uncertain. The length of the CDR3 is 14 residues. CDR1 is MGHDK, CDR2 SYGVNS, per germline. The germline V and J ends were trimmed by 0 bases and 0 bases, with 5 bases remaining between them. The CDR3, as DNA: TGTGCCAGCAGTGAATACAGTTTGAACACTGAAGCTTTCTTT. It encodes CASSEYSLNTEAFF.

This sequence joins TRBV6-1 and TRBJ2-7; D is unclear. V gave up 5 bases and J gave up 4 bases, with 6 bases separating them. The CDR3 is made up of 11 amino acids. Germline loops: CDR1 MNHNS, CDR2 SASEGT. In nucleotides, the CDR3 is TGTGCCAGCAGTTTTAATTACGAGCAGTACTTC. It encodes CASSFNYEQYF.

The V gene is TRBV7-3, the J gene TRBJ2-7; 9 positions agree with TRBD1. The CDR3 is 14 amino acids. J lost 3 bases, V lost 5 bases, and 5 bases had no gene match. CDR1 is SGHTA and CDR2 is FQGTGA in the germline V gene. CDR3 sequence: CASSQDRGGYEQYF. CDR3 in DNA: TGTGCCAGCAGCCAAGACAGGGGGGGCTACGAGCAGTACTTC. Full variable domain (outside the CDR3, taken from reference TRBV7-3 and TRBJ2-7): GAGVSQTPSNKVTEKGKYVELRCDPISGHTALYWYRQSLGQGPEFLIYFQGTGAADDSGLPNDRFFAVRPEGSVSTLKIQRTERGDSAVYLCASSQDRGGYEQYFGPGTRLTVT.

The gene calls are TRBV11-2 and TRBJ2-1; D is unclear. Trimming pared 2 bases from V and 5 bases from J, leaving 7 bases between. Germline values: CDR1 SGHAT, CDR2 FQNNGV. The CDR3 runs to 13 residues. Here the CDR3 reads CASSLLRNNEQFF. For the CDR3, the DNA is TGTGCCAGCAGCTTACTCAGAAACAATGAGCAGTTCTTC.

This chain joins TRBV6-5 and TRBJ1-1, with a possible D match to TRBD1 (6 bases). Trimming took off 2 bases at V and 7 bases at J, with 17 bases between the two ends. CDR3 length equals 15 residues. Germline lookup yields CDR1 MNHEY and CDR2 SVGAGI. The CDR3 coding sequence is TGTGCCAGCAGTTACCTCGGGCAGGGGATAGTTGAAGCTTTCTTT. Protein product: CASSYLGQGIVEAFF.

This chain links TRBV2 with TRBJ2-4, with no clear D. V was shortened by 8 bases and J by 9 bases, with 11 bases between the two germline ends. The CDR3 is 11 amino acids. Germline-derived CDR1 and CDR2 are SNHLY and FYNNEI. The CDR3 sequence: CASVSGFIQYF. CDR3 in DNA: TGTGCCAGCGTCTCGGGCTTCATTCAGTACTTC. Combining the CDR3 with reference TRBV2 and TRBJ2-4 gives the whole variable domain EPEVTQTPSHQVTQMGQEVILRCVPISNHLYFYWYRQILGQKVEFLVSFYNNEISEKSEIFDDQFSVERPDGSNFTLKIRSTKLEDSAMYFCASVSGFIQYFGAGTRLSVL.

This clone was seen only a few times. This CDR3 reads CSVEVAPDNEQFF. CDR3 coding DNA: TGCAGCGTCGAGGTGGCGCCAGACAATGAGCAGTTCTTC. This chain uses TRBV29-1 with TRBJ2-1; D is uncertain. Trimming removed 6 bases at V and 5 bases at J, with 14 bases between. Germline V lookup: CDR1 SQVTM, CDR2 ANQGSEA. There are 13 residues in the CDR3.

The J gene is TRBJ2-1, the V gene TRBV11-2; D is unresolved. V shed 2 bases and J shed 8 bases, with 7 bases lying between them. CDR1 and CDR2 from the germline V gene are SGHAT and FQNNGV. This CDR3 comprises 12 residues. The CDR3 loop is CASSLYGDEQFF. DNA for the CDR3: TGTGCCAGCAGCTTATATGGGGATGAGCAGTTCTTC.

CDR3 sequence (DNA): TGCGCCAGCAGCTTGCTCGGTGGGTCGAACACCGGGGAGCTGTTTTTT. Amino acids: CASSLLGGSNTGELFF. The J gene is TRBJ2-2, the V gene TRBV5-1; D not resolved. Trimming pared 1 base from V and 0 bases from J, leaving 10 bases between. The CDR3 covers 16 residues. The germline V gene encodes CDR1 SGHRS and CDR2 YFSETQ.

Remarks on this clone: Other DNA sequences of this sample code for an identical CDR3. The rearrangement links TRBV5-1 to TRBJ2-1; a weak D match, TRBD1 (6 bases). This CDR3 spans 14 amino acids. Trimming removed 0 bases from V and 4 bases from J, with 8 bases in between. The germline gives CDR1 SGHRS, CDR2 YFSETQ. Here the CDR3 reads CASSLGDTYNEQFF. The CDR3 DNA sequence: TGCGCCAGCAGCTTGGGGGACACGTACAATGAGCAGTTCTTC.